The 21 T cell receptor beta chains given below trace back to one sample, sequenced in a study of T cell repertoires and leukemia-associated antigens. For these TCRs, the target antigens are not known. TCRdb reprocessed the 5' RACE reads via MiXCR and lists one record per CDR3 protein. Among roughly 12,000 distinct CDR3 sequences listed, 35% to 50% were seen once. Material for sequencing was CD3+ T cells sorted from blood and cultured. All receptors come from a female donor in good health.

The CDR3, as DNA: TGTGCCACCATCCTGCCTCTATGTGTCCATGAAAAACTGTTTTTT. Its translation is CATILPLCVHEKLFF. V is TRBV15 and J is TRBJ1-4; D not certain. Germline-derived CDR1 and CDR2 are LNHNV and YYDKDF (reference sequence). The CDR3 contains 15 residues. Trimming took off 7 bases at V and 6 bases at J, with 18 bases between the two ends. Looking up the rest from reference TRBV15 and TRBJ1-4 gives the full variable domain: DAMVIQNPRYQVTQFGKPVTLSCSQTLNHNVMYWYQQKSSQAPKLLFHYYDKDFNNEADTPDNFQSRRPNTSFCFLDIRSPGLGDTAMYLCATILPLCVHEKLFFGSGTQLSVL.

This clonotype has more than one count but fewer than ten. V usage is TRBV9 and J usage is TRBJ2-1, with D perhaps TRBD2 (6 bases). The V end was cut by 0 bases, the J end by 8 bases, with 12 bases between. Germline values: CDR1 SGDLS, CDR2 YYNGEE. The CDR3 covers 14 residues. The CDR3 sequence: CASSVVAEAHEQFF. The DNA of the CDR3 is TGTGCCAGCAGCGTAGTAGCGGAGGCCCATGAGCAGTTCTTC.

This clonotype was detected ten times or more. The gene calls are TRBV7-9 and TRBJ2-1, with D unresolved. V was trimmed by 10 bases and J by 0 bases, leaving 16 bases between them. CDR1 is SEHNR, CDR2 FQNEAQ, per germline (reference sequence). The CDR3 consists of 15 residues. CDR3 sequence (DNA): TGTGCCACCAGGAGCGCCTCGAGCTCCTACAATGAGCAGTTCTTC. Amino acid sequence: CATRSASSSYNEQFF.

Here the CDR3 reads CASSVSPSARDTQYF. DNA for the CDR3: TGTGCCAGCAGCGTTAGCCCCTCTGCCAGGGATACGCAGTATTTT. The rearrangement links TRBV9 to TRBJ2-3; D gene unclear. The germline V gene has CDR1 SGDLS and CDR2 YYNGEE. The V and J ends lost 2 bases and 6 bases respectively, with 16 bases between them. This CDR3 spans 15 amino acids.

This clonotype rates as medium-sized. CDR3 protein: CASSSGGEQYF. DNA for the CDR3: TGTGCCAGCAGCTCCGGCGGCGAGCAGTACTTC. V and J are TRBV7-9 and TRBJ2-7, with no clear D. Germline CDR1 reads SEHNR; CDR2 reads FQNEAQ (reference sequence). The CDR3 consists of 11 residues. Trimming removed 4 bases at V and 6 bases at J, with 7 bases between.

This clonotype appeared a few times. V is TRBV27 and J is TRBJ2-7; D possibly corresponds to TRBD1 (6 bases). The CDR3 loop spans 13 amino acids. The ends were cut back, 5 bases at V and 3 bases at J, with 11 bases in the middle. Germline V gives CDR1 MNHEY, CDR2 SMNVEV (reference sequence). The CDR3 sequence is CASSPRGFYEQYF. The CDR3 region has the DNA TGTGCCAGCAGTCCCAGGGGTTTCTACGAGCAGTACTTC.

This clonotype is classed as medium-sized. V is TRBV9 and J is TRBJ2-1; 7 nucleotides line up with TRBD2. The CDR3 totals 14 residues. V gave up 0 bases and J gave up 5 bases; unmatched junction bases: 2. Germline V gene data show CDR1 as SGDLS and CDR2 as YYNGEE. In DNA, the CDR3 is TGTGCCAGCAGCGTAGCTCTAGCGGACAATGAGCAGTTCTTC. This translates into CASSVALADNEQFF.

This chain links TRBV20-1 with TRBJ2-7, with D uncertain. This CDR3 has 15 amino acids. Germline CDR1 reads DFQATT; CDR2 reads SNEGSKA (reference sequence). The V and J ends lost 6 bases and 4 bases respectively, with 22 bases between them. CDR3 sequence (DNA): TGCAGTGCCTACCGCACATTACTCCATCCATACGAGCAGTACTTC. This sequence encodes CSAYRTLLHPYEQYF.

The chain uses TRBV20-1 and TRBJ2-2; tentative D call: TRBD1 (6 bases). The V gene's germline CDR1 is DFQATT and CDR2 SNEGSKA (reference sequence). The length of the CDR3 is 15 residues. Trimming removed 6 bases from V and 2 bases from J, with 16 bases in between. The DNA of the CDR3 is TGCAGTGCCAGACCAGACAGGAGAAACACCGGGGAGCTGTTTTTT. Residues: CSARPDRRNTGELFF.

In its sample, this clonotype ranks as medium-sized. The chain links TRBV4-1 to TRBJ2-1; either TRBD1 or TRBD2 may fit D (6 bases each). CDR1 and CDR2 (germline): MGHRA, YSYEKL. This CDR3 has 14 amino acids. V was shortened by 0 bases and J by 6 bases, with 9 bases between the two germline ends. DNA for the CDR3: TGCGCCAGCAGCCAAGATCGGGGGCCCAATGAGCAGTTCTTC. Protein: CASSQDRGPNEQFF.

With regard to this clonotype: The junction and the germline gene differ at one end; a read error may be behind it. The chain links TRBV28 to TRBJ2-2; TRBD2 matches 8 bases. The CDR3 runs 18 residues. CDR1 and CDR2 from the germline V gene are MDHEN and SYDVKM. CDR3: CASSGIHISGVNTGKLFF. The CDR3 DNA reads as TGCGCCAGCAGTGGCATACACATTAGCGGGGTGAACACCGGGAAGTTGTTTTTT.

This chain uses TRBV4-1 with TRBJ2-2; 11 bases are shared with TRBD1. The CDR3 is made up of 20 amino acids. The V segment lost 1 base and the J segment 2 bases; nucleotides outside the gene matches: 12. Germline V gives CDR1 MGHRA, CDR2 YSYEKL. The CDR3 bases are TGCGCCAGCAGCCAAGGAAAACTTAGGACAGGGGGCCCAAACACCGGGGAGCTGTTTTTT. It yields the protein CASSQGKLRTGGPNTGELFF.

V and J are TRBV4-1 and TRBJ2-5, with D unresolved. This CDR3 comprises 12 residues. Trimming cost V 0 bases and J 8 bases, with 7 bases left between them. Germline loops: CDR1 MGHRA, CDR2 YSYEKL. In DNA, the CDR3 is TGCGCCAGCAGCCAAGACTGGAACACCCAGTACTTC. Its translation is CASSQDWNTQYF.

The rearrangement uses TRBV7-8 and TRBJ2-5; D is unclear. The CDR3 is 14 amino acids. V was trimmed by 3 bases and J by 4 bases, leaving 12 bases between them. CDR1 SGHVS and CDR2 FQNEAQ come from the germline V gene. The CDR3 DNA follows: TGTGCCAGCAGCTTTATGTCATTCCGAGAGACCCAGTACTTC. It specifies CASSFMSFRETQYF.

This clonotype occurred once. This likely comes from a read error, as the CDR3 has no conserved phenylalanine or tryptophan at its end. V gene TRBV28 combines with J gene TRBJ2-7, with D unresolved. This CDR3 has 15 residues. The germline CDR1 and CDR2 sequences are MDHEN and SYDVKM. Trimming cost V 5 bases and J 5 bases, with 19 bases left between them. The CDR3 protein is CASSPIGKVDNEQYS. The DNA for the CDR3 is TGTGCCAGCAGTCCGATAGGGAAGGTTGATAACGAGCAGTACTCC.

Only a few counts were recorded for this clonotype. The chain links TRBV6-5 to TRBJ2-2, with D unclear. The ends were cut back, 4 bases at V and 2 bases at J, with 17 bases in the middle. CDR1 is MNHEY, CDR2 SVGAGI, per germline. The CDR3 sequence is 17 residues long. CDR3 sequence (DNA): TGTGCCAGCAGTTTTGGGCTGTCTGTGATCAACACCGGGGAGCTGTTTTTT. Translated: CASSFGLSVINTGELFF.

The V call is TRBV2, the J call TRBJ2-1; D is uncertain. Trimming left V 3 bases short and J 0 bases short, with 3 bases between. CDR3 size: 13 residues. CDR1 and CDR2 from the germline V gene are SNHLY and FYNNEI. DNA for the CDR3: TGTGCCAGCAGTGATGGCTCCTACAATGAGCAGTTCTTC. This translates into CASSDGSYNEQFF.

For this clonotype: One end of the junction is discordant with germline, which a read error may explain. The chain recombines TRBV5-1 with TRBJ2-2, with D possibly being TRBD1 or TRBD2 (5 bases each). CDR1 and CDR2 (germline): SGHRS, YFSETQ. The CDR3 has 16 residues. CDR3 sequence (DNA): TGCGCCAGCGCAAACACCGGGACGGAAGACACCGGGGAGTTGTTTTTT. Its translation is CASANTGTEDTGELFF.

The V call is TRBV20-1, the J call TRBJ1-5; a weak D match, TRBD1 (6 bases). Germline V CDR1 and CDR2: DFQATT, SNEGSKA (reference sequence). Trimming took off 0 bases at V and 1 base at J, with 10 bases between the two ends. The length of the CDR3 is 15 residues. CDR3 sequence (DNA): TGCAGTGCTAGAGATCCAGGGGCCAGCAATCAGCCCCAGCATTTT. Translation gives CSARDPGASNQPQHF.

V is TRBV6-6 and J is TRBJ2-1, with D tentatively TRBD1 (6 bases). CDR3 length: 13 residues. The V and J ends lost 5 bases and 13 bases respectively, with 18 bases between them. Germline V gene sequence: CDR1 MNHNY, CDR2 SVGAGI (reference sequence). CDR3 coding DNA: TGTGCCAGCAGTGGCGGACAGTACACTGAACAGTTCTTC. This encodes CASSGGQYTEQFF.

This clonotype qualifies as medium-sized. The V gene is TRBV7-9, the J gene TRBJ2-1, with a weak D call TRBD2 (6 bases). Germline CDR1 SEHNR, CDR2 FQNEAQ (reference sequence). V was clipped by 5 bases and J by 5 bases, with 13 bases between them. This CDR3 spans 14 amino acids. The CDR3 sequence: CASSPGTFDNEQFF. The CDR3 region has the DNA TGTGCCAGCAGCCCAGGGACTTTCGACAATGAGCAGTTCTTC.